This paragraph reports one T cell receptor (beta chain). This sample was taken from a study of Ad26.COV2.S vaccination and SARS-CoV-2 variants. Study-level information: Donor joined the COV1001 Ad26.COV2.S trial arm. Intramuscular Ad26.COV2.S at 5x10^10 or 1x10^11 viral particles.

The CDR3 spans 15 residues. Looked up from germline, CDR1 is ENHRY and CDR2 is SYGVKD. The V gene lost 4 bases and the J gene lost 3 bases, with 12 bases spanning the gap. Documented treatment: some 20 received Ad26.COV2.S at low or high dose, single or two shots; several received placebo; per-sample allocation not given. Sampling was performed 63 days after the first vaccine or placebo injection. The assay was immunoSEQ multiplex PCR, and TCRdb's table has in-frame clones only and misses some. The data contain hundreds of thousands of clones, around 88% of them singletons. The sequence was collected from a person aged 18 to 59 who received the Ad26.COV2.S COVID-19 vaccine or a placebo. V is TRBV10-3 and J is TRBJ2-2; D unresolved. The starting material was peripheral blood, obtained in a trial of Ad26.COV2.S vaccine versus placebo. Here the CDR3 reads CAISGGFGDTGELFF. The CDR3 coding sequence is TGTGCCATCAGTGGGGGATTTGGGGACACCGGGGAGCTGTTTTTT.